The 23 T cell receptor beta chains below were found in one sample sequenced in a study of beta chain features in type 1 diabetes. Every isolated RNA sample was fully reverse transcribed, so sequencing captured expressed TCRB transcripts. Some clones are missing from TCRdb's copy, which holds only in-frame ones; the method was immunoSEQ multiplex PCR. The table lists about 370,000 clones, around 15% of them singletons. The specimen sequenced was naive CD4+ T cells from blood. These receptor sequences come from a woman between 18 and 29 years old in good health.

As concerns this clone: The sample holds other DNA sequences that translate to the same CDR3. The CDR3 loop reads CAWSSTVNQPQHF. The CDR3 DNA sequence: TGTGCCTGGAGTTCGACAGTCAATCAGCCCCAGCATTTT. The genes are TRBV30 and TRBJ1-5; weak D call: TRBD1 (5 bases). CDR1 is GTSNPN, CDR2 SVGIG, per germline (reference sequence). Deletions cut 2 bases from V and 3 bases from J, with 8 bases between. The CDR3 is 13 amino acids.

The CDR3 here is CAINDRGHEQFF. The CDR3 nucleotides read TGTGCCATCAACGACAGGGGCCATGAGCAGTTCTTC. V is TRBV10-3 and J is TRBJ2-1, with 8 bases fitting TRBD1. This CDR3 contains 12 residues. Unmatched junction bases numbered 4, after V lost 7 bases and J lost 8 bases. Germline V gives CDR1 ENHRY, CDR2 SYGVKD.

In regard to this clone: At one boundary the junction diverges from the germline segment, which might be a read error. The chain uses TRBV30 and TRBJ1-5; 12 bases map to TRBD1. The CDR3 contains 14 residues. Germline assignment: CDR1 GTSNPN and CDR2 SVGIG (reference sequence). The CDR3 DNA sequence: TGTGCCTGGGGGGACAGGGGGCTTCGTCAGCCCCAGCAATTT. Its protein product is CAWGDRGLRQPQQF.

The rearrangement links TRBV9 to TRBJ2-1; D unresolved. The CDR3 has 17 residues. V shed 3 bases and J shed 0 bases, with 16 bases lying between them. Germline V gene lookup returns CDR1 SGDLS and CDR2 YYNGEE. CDR3 sequence reads: CASSARGGSSSYNEQFF. In nucleotides, the CDR3 is TGTGCCAGCAGCGCCCGAGGCGGAAGCAGCTCCTACAATGAGCAGTTCTTC.

The gene calls are TRBV7-9 and TRBJ2-4; D unclear. The CDR3 extends over 13 amino acids. V lost 0 bases to trimming and J lost 7 bases, with 7 bases between them. CDR1 SEHNR and CDR2 FQNEAQ come from the germline V gene (reference sequence). The CDR3 spells CASSLAGTNIQYF. The CDR3, as DNA: TGTGCCAGCAGCTTAGCGGGCACCAACATTCAGTACTTC.

This chain links TRBV27 with TRBJ2-5; 10 bases are shared with TRBD2. The germline CDR1 and CDR2 sequences are MNHEY and SMNVEV (reference sequence). The CDR3 runs to 15 residues. Unmatched junction bases numbered 10, after V lost 7 bases and J lost 5 bases. CDR3 loop: CASTLAGAIGETQYF. The CDR3 DNA is TGTGCCAGCACCCTAGCGGGAGCCATCGGGGAGACCCAGTACTTC.

This clone was observed a handful of times. Other DNA variants within this sample encode the same CDR3. V usage is TRBV6-5 and J usage is TRBJ2-7; no firm D call. Trimming took off 0 bases at V and 0 bases at J, with 6 bases between the two ends. Germline CDR1 is MNHEY and CDR2 is SVGAGI. This CDR3 is built from 14 residues. CDR3 loop: CASSYSRSSYEQYF. Written as DNA, the CDR3 is TGTGCCAGCAGTTACTCGAGGTCCTCCTACGAGCAGTACTTC.

This clone was recorded a few times. The chain uses TRBV7-2 and TRBJ1-5; D possibly corresponds to TRBD1 (6 bases). Germline V gene lookup returns CDR1 SGHTA and CDR2 FQGNSA. This CDR3 is built from 13 residues. Trimming took off 4 bases at V and 6 bases at J, with 10 bases between the two ends. CDR3 sequence reads: CASSSIRGQPQHF. The CDR3 DNA is TGTGCCAGCAGCTCCATCAGGGGTCAGCCCCAGCATTTT.

The chain links TRBV29-1 to TRBJ1-2; possibly TRBD1 for D (5 bases). Trimming took 4 bases from V and 3 from J, leaving 18 bases between them. CDR3 length: 15 residues. Germline CDR1 is SQVTM and CDR2 is ANQGSEA. CDR3: CSVVTPGGGYYGYTF. The CDR3 DNA follows: TGCAGCGTTGTCACTCCTGGGGGGGGATACTATGGCTACACCTTC.

J is TRBJ2-7 and V is TRBV29-1; maybe TRBD2 (5 bases). Germline V gene lookup returns CDR1 SQVTM and CDR2 ANQGSEA. V was pared by 7 bases and J by 5 bases, with 27 bases between. CDR3 length equals 16 residues. CDR3 sequence: CSATVLFRTGRDEQYF. CDR3 DNA: TGCAGCGCGACGGTACTTTTTAGGACTGGCCGGGACGAGCAGTACTTC.

The chain employs TRBV28 and TRBJ2-5, with a weak D call TRBD1 (6 bases). In germline, CDR1 is MDHEN, CDR2 SYDVKM. Deletions cut 6 bases from V and 13 bases from J, with 15 bases between. The CDR3 spans 11 residues. CDR3 DNA: TGTGCCAGCAGCACCCACAGGGAAGGGTACTTC. This gives the protein CASSTHREGYF.

Comments on this clone: The final CDR3 position lacks the conserved phenylalanine or tryptophan, pointing to a likely read error. Because the CDR3's place on the DNA is in doubt, the DNA is left out and the CDR3 is given as listed by TCRdb. This chain joins TRBV20-1 and TRBJ1-1; the listed D gene, TRBD1, was not tested against the DNA. The CDR3 is 11 amino acids long, termini counted. Germline CDR1 DFQATT, CDR2 SNEGSKA (reference sequence). The CDR3 region is CSAKGTITRGP.

V is TRBV13 and J is TRBJ1-2; 9 bases line up with TRBD1. J lost 6 bases, V lost 2 bases, and 13 bases had no gene match. The CDR3 spans 17 residues. Germline loops: CDR1 PRHDT, CDR2 FYEKMQ (reference sequence). The CDR3 bases are TGTGCCAGCAGCTTACAGCGCCGAAGGGGACAGGGAAATGGCTACACCTTC. Residues: CASSLQRRRGQGNGYTF.

In this sample, this clone turned up a few times. The chain has TRBV5-1 and TRBJ2-7; perhaps TRBD2 as D (6 bases). This CDR3 contains 14 residues. Germline V lookup: CDR1 SGHRS, CDR2 YFSETQ. Trimming left V 3 bases short and J 4 bases short, with 14 bases between. The CDR3 is CASSWRDGGYEQYF. The CDR3 DNA is TGCGCCAGCAGCTGGCGGGACGGAGGATACGAGCAGTACTTC.

V gene TRBV5-4 combines with J gene TRBJ1-2; D uncertain. This CDR3 spans 13 amino acids. Germline lookup yields CDR1 SGHNT and CDR2 YYREEE (reference sequence). V lost 3 bases and J lost 4, with 10 bases in between. This CDR3 reads CASSSSGGYGYTF. The CDR3 DNA follows: TGTGCCAGCAGCTCCTCCGGCGGCTATGGCTACACCTTC. The whole variable domain, remainder taken from reference TRBV5-4 and TRBJ1-2, is ETGVTQSPTHLIKTRGQQVTLRCSSQSGHNTVSWYQQALGQGPQFIFQYYREEENGRGNFPPRFSGLQFPNYSSELNVNALELDDSALYLCASSSSGGYGYTFGSGTRLTVV.

This clone came up a few times. The chain recombines TRBV30 with TRBJ1-3; TRBD1 aligns across 7 bases. CDR3 length equals 17 residues. Per the germline V gene, CDR1 is GTSNPN and CDR2 is SVGIG (reference sequence). Unmatched junction bases numbered 8, after V lost 0 bases and J lost 0 bases. The CDR3 DNA follows: TGTGCCTGGAGTGTATGGACAGGTGTTAGCTCTGGAAACACCATATATTTT. Protein sequence: CAWSVWTGVSSGNTIYF.

In this sample, this clone turned up a few times. The V call is TRBV18, the J call TRBJ2-5; D may be TRBD2 (6 bases). The CDR3 totals 12 residues. Per the germline V gene, CDR1 is KGHSH and CDR2 is LQKENI. Trimming removed 6 bases from V and 2 bases from J, with 7 bases in between. The CDR3: CASSRGQETQYF. CDR3 in DNA: TGTGCCAGCTCCCGGGGGCAAGAGACCCAGTACTTC.

This sequence joins TRBV7-6 and TRBJ2-7; D unclear. The CDR3 sequence is 13 residues long. Germline CDR1 is SGHVS and CDR2 is FNYEAQ. Trimming left V 6 bases short and J 0 bases short, with 9 bases between. The CDR3 is CASSRPSSYEQYF. The CDR3 DNA is TGTGCCAGCAGTCGCCCGAGCTCCTACGAGCAGTACTTC.

V and J are TRBV7-3 and TRBJ2-6; TRBD1 aligns across 10 bases. Germline lookup yields CDR1 SGHTA and CDR2 FQGTGA. This CDR3 region has 18 residues. V shed 5 bases and J 2 bases; nucleotides not matched to a gene: 9. CDR3 sequence (DNA): TGTGCCAGCAGCCCGTCGGGACAGGGGATGGCTGGGGCCAACGTCCTGACTTTC. Translated, it gives CASSPSGQGMAGANVLTF.

The rearrangement uses TRBV9 and TRBJ2-5; 14 bases align to TRBD2. The junction had 5 bases not matched to a gene; V was cut back by 3 bases and J by 4 bases. Germline V CDR1 and CDR2: SGDLS, YYNGEE. The CDR3 covers 16 residues. CDR3 DNA: TGTGCCAGCAGCGCGGGACTAGCGGGAGTGGGAGAGACCCAGTACTTC. It translates to CASSAGLAGVGETQYF. Based on the CDR3 plus reference TRBV9 and TRBJ2-5, the full variable domain is DSGVTQTPKHLITATGQRVTLRCSPRSGDLSVYWYQQSLDQGLQFLIQYYNGEERAKGNILERFSAQQFPDLHSELNLSSLELGDSALYFCASSAGLAGVGETQYFGPGTRLLVL.

This clone was picked up a small number of times. The chain recombines TRBV7-9 with TRBJ2-2; TRBD2 might be the D (5 bases). Trimming removed 3 bases from V and 4 bases from J, with 9 bases in between. Germline CDR1 reads SEHNR; CDR2 reads FQNEAQ (reference sequence). The CDR3 contains 14 residues. CDR3 in amino acids: CASSFSSPTGELFF. For the CDR3, the DNA is TGTGCCAGCAGCTTTTCTAGCCCCACCGGGGAGCTGTTTTTT. Filled out from reference TRBV7-9 and TRBJ2-2, the complete variable domain reads DTGVSQNPRHKITKRGQNVTFRCDPISEHNRLYWYRQTLGQGPEFLTYFQNEAQLEKSRLLSDRFSAERPKGSFSTLEIQRTEQGDSAMYLCASSFSSPTGELFFGEGSRLTVL.

In its sample, this clone was seen a few times. The rearrangement links TRBV5-6 to TRBJ2-7; D remains ambiguous. Trimming left V 5 bases short and J 7 bases short, with 13 bases between. The germline gives CDR1 SGHDT, CDR2 YYEEEE. The length of the CDR3 is 12 residues. The CDR3 coding sequence is TGTGCCAGCAGTTTCGACAATCTGGAGCAGTACTTC. This codes for CASSFDNLEQYF.

This rearrangement joins TRBV30 to TRBJ2-2, with D tentatively TRBD2 (5 bases). Trimming left V 8 bases short and J 7 bases short, with 11 bases between. CDR3 length: 11 residues. Germline assignment: CDR1 GTSNPN and CDR2 SVGIG (reference sequence). CDR3 sequence: CAGSGSGELFF. In DNA, the CDR3 is TGTGCCGGCAGCGGAAGCGGGGAGCTGTTTTTT.